Given below is one TCR beta chain in context. Its antigen is unidentified. Other DNA sequences in this specimen translate into the identical CDR3. From germline, CDR1 is SGDLS and CDR2 YYNGEE. V was shortened by 1 base and J by 0 bases, with 8 bases between the two germline ends. This CDR3 region has 15 residues. The sample belongs to a study of shared clonotypes between healthy human individuals. Study-wide background: The study enrolled a couple of women and three men aged 18 to 49. The study used three CD4 naive, three CD4 memory, two CD8 naive and one CD8 memory plate per donor. Broader study findings: Larger estimated richness was generally recorded for naive subsets relative to memory subsets.

Generated by immunoSEQ multiplex PCR, the TCRdb table keeps only in-frame clones and is missing some. The repertoire holds around 2,000,000 clones, about 93% seen once, with approximately 1.7% in the top ten. CD45RO-negative CD8 cells positively selected for CCR7 made up the naive population, which excluded terminally differentiated effector memory CD45RA+ cells. This chain connects TRBV9 to TRBJ2-1; no firm D call. The clonotype comes from a young man in good health. Some clones in this sample may be carry-over from other donors' samples. The sequenced material came from naive CD8+ T cells from PBMCs. The CDR3, as DNA: TGTGCCAGCAGCGTAACGGGTAGCTCCTACAATGAGCAGTTCTTC. Amino acids: CASSVTGSSYNEQFF.